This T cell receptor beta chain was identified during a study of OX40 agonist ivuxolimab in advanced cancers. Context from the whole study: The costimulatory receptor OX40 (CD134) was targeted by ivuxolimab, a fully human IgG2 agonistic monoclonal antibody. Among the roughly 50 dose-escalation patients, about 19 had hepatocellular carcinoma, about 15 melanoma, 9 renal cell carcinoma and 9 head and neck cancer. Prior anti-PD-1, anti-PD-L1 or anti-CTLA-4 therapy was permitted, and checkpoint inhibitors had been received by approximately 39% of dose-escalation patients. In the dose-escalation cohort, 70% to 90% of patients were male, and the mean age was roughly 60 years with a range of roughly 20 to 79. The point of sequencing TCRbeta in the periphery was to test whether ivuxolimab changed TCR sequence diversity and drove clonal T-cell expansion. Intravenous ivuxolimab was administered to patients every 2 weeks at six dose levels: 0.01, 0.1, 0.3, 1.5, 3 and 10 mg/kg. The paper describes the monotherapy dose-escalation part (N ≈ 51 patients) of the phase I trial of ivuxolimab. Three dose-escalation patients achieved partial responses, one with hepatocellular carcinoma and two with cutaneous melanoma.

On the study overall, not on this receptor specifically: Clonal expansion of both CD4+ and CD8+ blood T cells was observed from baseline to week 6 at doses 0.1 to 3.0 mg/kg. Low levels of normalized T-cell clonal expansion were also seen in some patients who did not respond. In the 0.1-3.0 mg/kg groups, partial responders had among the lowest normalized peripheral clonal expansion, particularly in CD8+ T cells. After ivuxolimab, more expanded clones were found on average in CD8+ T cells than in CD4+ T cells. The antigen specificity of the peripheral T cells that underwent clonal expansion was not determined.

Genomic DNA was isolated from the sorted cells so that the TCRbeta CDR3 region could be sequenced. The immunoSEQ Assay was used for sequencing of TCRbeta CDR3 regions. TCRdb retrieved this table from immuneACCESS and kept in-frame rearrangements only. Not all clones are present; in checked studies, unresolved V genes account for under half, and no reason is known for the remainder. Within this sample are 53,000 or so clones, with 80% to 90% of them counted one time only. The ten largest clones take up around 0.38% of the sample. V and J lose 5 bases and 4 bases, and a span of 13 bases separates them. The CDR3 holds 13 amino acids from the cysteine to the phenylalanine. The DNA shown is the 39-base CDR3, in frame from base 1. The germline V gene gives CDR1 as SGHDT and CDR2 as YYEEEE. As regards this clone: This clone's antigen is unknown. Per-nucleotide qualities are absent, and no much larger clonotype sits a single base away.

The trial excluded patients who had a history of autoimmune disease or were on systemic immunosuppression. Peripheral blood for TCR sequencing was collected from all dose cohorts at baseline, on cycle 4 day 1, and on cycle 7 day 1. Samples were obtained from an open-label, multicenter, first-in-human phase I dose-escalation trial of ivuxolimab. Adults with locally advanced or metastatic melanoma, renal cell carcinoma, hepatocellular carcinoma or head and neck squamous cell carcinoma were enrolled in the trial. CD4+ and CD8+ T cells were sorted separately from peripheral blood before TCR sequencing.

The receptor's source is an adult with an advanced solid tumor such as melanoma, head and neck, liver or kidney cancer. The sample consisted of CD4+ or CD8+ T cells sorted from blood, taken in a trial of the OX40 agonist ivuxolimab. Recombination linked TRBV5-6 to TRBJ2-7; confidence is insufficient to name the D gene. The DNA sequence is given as TGTGCCAGCAGTCAAGCTGCAGAGTACGAGCAGTACTTC. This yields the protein CASSQAAEYEQYF.